This T cell receptor (beta chain) was profiled in a study of Ad26.COV2.S vaccination and SARS-CoV-2 variants. About the study: Ad26.COV2.S arm of COV1001 included the donor.

Profiled with immunoSEQ multiplex PCR; TCRdb holds only in-frame clones, not every one. The data show roughly 700,000 clones, around 90% seen once. Specified treatment: roughly 18 received Ad26.COV2.S at low or high dose, single or two shots; about five received placebo; per-sample allocation not given. On day 63 after the first injection, vaccine and placebo recipients gave samples. Aged 18-55 years, donor was enrolled in Boston in about 2020. The sequence was obtained from a person between 18 and 65 years old who received the Ad26.COV2.S COVID-19 vaccine or a placebo. The sequenced sample was peripheral blood, obtained in a trial of Ad26.COV2.S vaccine versus placebo.

The CDR3 here is CATSGQDRGHGYTF. In DNA form, the CDR3 reads TGTGCCACCAGTGGCCAGGACAGGGGGCATGGCTACACCTTC. The chain carries TRBV24-1 and TRBJ1-2; 11 bases are shared with TRBD1. V shed 5 bases, J shed 6 bases, and the junction held 4 bases outside the gene matches. Per the germline V gene, CDR1 is KGHDR and CDR2 is SFDVKD. This CDR3 contains 14 residues.